This T cell receptor (beta chain) appears in the sequencing data of a study of blood T cell repertoires in COVID-19. Whole-study context: The United States, Italy and Spain supplied acute and convalescent COVID-19 samples. PBMCs, B-cell-depleted T cells, or T cells were the source of the cDNA or gDNA that made up the material.

In the authors' workflow: Researchers report that nucleated cell counts were estimated from reference gene primer amplification. The method was immunoSEQ multiplex PCR; TCRdb's version includes in-frame clones alone and lacks a portion of them. V, J and clone size were drawn from that table, and D and trimming were deduced from the DNA. The table lists fewer than 250,000 clones, 65% to 80% of them singletons. The study assigned cohorts using participant-reported clinical history. This CDR3 contains 13 residues. V shed 9 bases, J shed 1 base, and the junction held 4 bases outside the gene matches. Germline assignment: CDR1 MDHEN and CDR2 SYDVKM.

Sequencing was performed on PBMCs or T cells enriched from blood (not recorded which). The genes are TRBV28 and TRBJ1-1, with 8 nucleotides matching TRBD1. The receptor's source is a woman aged 45-60 years with acute COVID-19. CDR3 amino acids: CASGQGRNTEAFF. The CDR3 DNA reads as TGTGCCAGTGGACAGGGCCGGAACACTGAAGCTTTCTTT.